This entry lists 28 T cell receptor beta chains sequenced from one sample in a study of blood T cell repertoires in COVID-19. TCRdb keeps only in-frame clones here, not all; method: immunoSEQ multiplex PCR. This sample has some 200,000 clones, with roughly 81% found just once. The specimen was peripheral blood. Source of these receptors: a woman of 80 years or more with COVID-19, enrolled during active disease.

This clone was observed a single time. This chain joins TRBV6-9 and TRBJ2-7, with D possibly matching TRBD2 (8 bases). Germline values: CDR1 MNHGY, CDR2 SVAAGI. Trimming removed 0 bases from V and 5 bases from J, with 29 bases in between. CDR3 size: 20 residues. The CDR3 loop is CASSYSALGTERAGENEQYF. The CDR3 DNA is TGTGCCAGCAGTTATTCGGCCCTCGGGACAGAGCGAGCGGGGGAGAACGAGCAGTACTTC.

The V call is TRBV6-4, the J call TRBJ1-6; no firm D call. Germline V gene lookup returns CDR1 MRHNA and CDR2 SNTAGT. CDR3 length equals 14 residues. Trimming pared 3 bases from V and 5 bases from J, leaving 8 bases between. As DNA, the CDR3 is TGTGCCAGCAGTGAACGACAAGATAATTCACCCCTCCACTTT. Translation gives CASSERQDNSPLHF.

There are a few counts of this clone. This chain connects TRBV7-6 to TRBJ2-1, with TRBD2 identical over 9 bases. CDR1 is SGHVS, CDR2 FNYEAQ, per germline. The CDR3 sequence is 16 residues long. V trimming: 3 bases; J trimming: 6 bases; junction bases outside the gene matches: 9. CDR3 sequence reads: CASSFWVAGEGNEQFF. CDR3 coding DNA: TGTGCCAGCAGCTTCTGGGTAGCGGGGGAGGGCAATGAGCAGTTCTTC.

V gene TRBV7-2 combines with J gene TRBJ1-1, with D perhaps TRBD1 (6 bases). Trimming took 4 bases from V and 3 from J, leaving 12 bases between them. The CDR3 length is 14 residues. Germline values: CDR1 SGHTA, CDR2 FQGNSA. The CDR3: CASSSRGTYTEAFF. The CDR3 nucleotides read TGTGCCAGCAGCTCCAGGGGCACATACACTGAAGCTTTCTTT.

As DNA, the CDR3 is TGCAGTGCTAGTTCCTCGCGAGGGCCCTCAGATACGCAGTATTTT. Encoded protein: CSASSSRGPSDTQYF. The chain has TRBV20-1 and TRBJ2-3; D is perhaps TRBD2 (5 bases). Trimming stripped 3 bases from V and 4 bases from J, with 17 bases between. Germline CDR1 is DFQATT and CDR2 is SNEGSKA (reference sequence). The CDR3 sequence is 15 residues long.

V and J are TRBV6-5 and TRBJ1-4; D possibly corresponds to TRBD1 (5 bases). V shed 5 bases and J shed 10 bases, with 14 bases lying between them. Looked up from germline, CDR1 is MNHEY and CDR2 is SVGAGI. This CDR3 spans 13 amino acids. The CDR3 DNA is TGTGCCAGCAGTATGGGGGGGTGGGGAAAACTGTTTTTT. Amino acid sequence: CASSMGGWGKLFF.

This chain joins TRBV28 and TRBJ2-5, with 9 bases identical to TRBD2. Germline V gene sequence: CDR1 MDHEN, CDR2 SYDVKM. The CDR3 covers 16 residues. V lost 6 bases and J lost 1; bases outside the gene matches: 9. The CDR3 protein is CASSPIAGESQETQYF. CDR3 bases: TGTGCCAGCAGCCCCATAGCGGGAGAATCCCAAGAGACCCAGTACTTC.

The chain employs TRBV19 and TRBJ2-2; 9 nucleotides line up with TRBD1. There are 14 residues in the CDR3. Germline loops: CDR1 LNHDA, CDR2 SQIVND (reference sequence). Trimming cost V 9 bases and J 0 bases; bases outside gene matches: 2. CDR3 bases: TGTGCCAGCCGGACAGGGGCGAACACCGGGGAGCTGTTTTTT. Protein sequence: CASRTGANTGELFF.

This rearrangement joins TRBV5-4 to TRBJ2-6, with TRBD1 identical over 7 bases. CDR1 is SGHNT and CDR2 is YYREEE in the germline V gene (reference sequence). The CDR3 has 16 amino acids. After removal of 4 bases from V and 0 bases from J, the junction contained 4 bases not matched to a gene. CDR3 in amino acids: CASSIGGPSGANVLTF. The DNA of the CDR3 is TGTGCCAGCAGCATAGGGGGCCCCTCTGGGGCCAACGTCCTGACTTTC.

The chain's CDR3 is CAVARDRGFSGNTIYF. CDR3 sequence (DNA): TGTGCGGTTGCCCGGGACAGGGGGTTCTCTGGAAACACCATATATTTT. This chain joins TRBV18 and TRBJ1-3; 11 bases line up with TRBD1. The CDR3 has 16 amino acids. Germline CDR1 and CDR2: KGHSH and LQKENI.

V and J are TRBV9 and TRBJ2-2; 9 nucleotides align to TRBD2. Trimming took 3 bases from V and 0 from J; bases not matched to a gene: 6. In germline, CDR1 is SGDLS, CDR2 YYNGEE. There are 17 residues in the CDR3. CDR3 region: CASSDPSGDTNTGELFF. CDR3 nucleotides: TGTGCCAGCAGCGACCCTAGCGGGGACACGAACACCGGGGAGCTGTTTTTT.

This clone was recorded only once. The V gene is TRBV4-3, the J gene TRBJ1-1, with D hard to call. Germline-derived CDR1 and CDR2 are LGHNA and YSLEER. The CDR3 contains 18 residues. V lost 0 bases and J lost 2, with 19 bases in between. CDR3 coding DNA: TGCGCCAGCAGCCAAGATGTTTTCACAGCTCTTGGCAACACTGAAGCTTTCTTT. Translation: CASSQDVFTALGNTEAFF.

In this sample, this clone turned up a few times. The chain links TRBV7-9 to TRBJ2-1; D ambiguous. The germline gives CDR1 SEHNR, CDR2 FQNEAQ (reference sequence). The CDR3 extends over 13 amino acids. Trimming took 5 bases from V and 0 from J, leaving 5 bases between them. This CDR3 reads CASSRSSYNEQFF. The CDR3 DNA is TGTGCCAGCAGCCGGAGCTCCTACAATGAGCAGTTCTTC.

The chain uses TRBV28 and TRBJ2-2; TRBD2 matches at 7 bases. CDR3 length: 16 amino acids. After removal of 7 bases from V and 4 bases from J, the junction contained 12 bases not matched to a gene. Per the germline V gene, CDR1 is MDHEN and CDR2 is SYDVKM. The CDR3 loop reads CASTVPAGLVTGELFF. The CDR3 coding sequence is TGTGCCAGCACGGTGCCAGCGGGATTAGTCACCGGGGAGCTGTTTTTT.

This chain links TRBV7-9 with TRBJ2-3; 7 bases are a match to TRBD2. The germline V gene has CDR1 SEHNR and CDR2 FQNEAQ (reference sequence). J gave up 1 base and V 2 bases, and 0 bases lay outside the gene matches. The CDR3 consists of 14 residues. DNA for the CDR3: TGTGCCAGCAGCTTAACTAGCGGCACAGATACGCAGTATTTT. Its translation: CASSLTSGTDTQYF. Together with reference TRBV7-9 and TRBJ2-3, the CDR3 gives the full variable domain: DTGVSQNPRHKITKRGQNVTFRCDPISEHNRLYWYRQTLGQGPEFLTYFQNEAQLEKSRLLSDRFSAERPKGSFSTLEIQRTEQGDSAMYLCASSLTSGTDTQYFGPGTRLTVL.

This clone was recorded only once. The chain links TRBV2 to TRBJ2-2, with D uncertain. V shed 8 bases and J shed 0 bases, with 7 bases lying between them. Germline assignment: CDR1 SNHLY and CDR2 FYNNEI. The length of the CDR3 is 13 residues. CDR3 nucleotide sequence: TGTGCCAGCCAACTACCGAACACCGGGGAGCTGTTTTTT. Translation gives CASQLPNTGELFF. Looking up the rest from reference TRBV2 and TRBJ2-2 gives the full variable domain: EPEVTQTPSHQVTQMGQEVILRCVPISNHLYFYWYRQILGQKVEFLVSFYNNEISEKSEIFDDQFSVERPDGSNFTLKIRSTKLEDSAMYFCASQLPNTGELFFGEGSRLTVL.

The V call is TRBV2, the J call TRBJ1-4; a possible D gene is TRBD1 (5 bases). This CDR3 region has 13 residues. Germline V CDR1 and CDR2: SNHLY, FYNNEI. The V and J ends lost 4 bases and 8 bases respectively, with 11 bases between them. CDR3 residues: CASSAGEQEKLFF. The CDR3 DNA reads as TGTGCCAGCAGTGCGGGGGAACAAGAAAAACTGTTTTTT.

The table lists this clone with a count of one. The chain joins TRBV3-1 (or the pseudogene TRBV3-2) to TRBJ2-2; 13 bases are a match to TRBD2. Germline V gives CDR1 LGHDT, CDR2 YNNKEL (reference sequence). V lost 0 bases and J lost 3; bases outside the gene matches: 4. The CDR3 extends over 18 amino acids. CDR3 sequence: CASSQETGLAGYTGELFF. In nucleotides, the CDR3 is TGTGCCAGCAGCCAAGAAACGGGACTAGCGGGGTACACCGGGGAGCTGTTTTTT.

J is TRBJ1-5 and V is TRBV30; D is ambiguous. Germline V lookup: CDR1 GTSNPN, CDR2 SVGIG (reference sequence). Trimming removed 3 bases at V and 3 bases at J, with 9 bases between. The CDR3 totals 13 residues. Here the CDR3 reads CAWSLRHNQPQHF. The CDR3 coding sequence is TGTGCCTGGAGCCTGAGACACAATCAGCCCCAGCATTTT.

The J gene is TRBJ1-2, the V gene TRBV18, with D tentatively TRBD1 (5 bases). Trimming took 2 bases from V and 2 from J, leaving 15 bases between them. This CDR3 contains 16 residues. Per the germline V gene, CDR1 is KGHSH and CDR2 is LQKENI. DNA of the CDR3: TGTGCCAGCTCACCAGTCGCAGGGAGGGTGAACTATGGCTACACCTTC. Protein sequence: CASSPVAGRVNYGYTF.

V gene TRBV6-5 combines with J gene TRBJ1-6; no reliable D call. Germline CDR1 is MNHEY and CDR2 is SVGAGI. CDR3 length: 16 residues. The V and J ends lost 0 bases and 7 bases respectively, with 13 bases between them. The CDR3 DNA reads as TGTGCCAGCAGTTACTCGACGTCAGGAAACAATTCACCCCTCCACTTT. Protein product: CASSYSTSGNNSPLHF.

The chain has TRBV12-3 or TRBV12-4 and TRBJ2-7; D may be TRBD1 (5 bases). Trimming removed 6 bases at V and 4 bases at J, with 13 bases between. CDR3 length equals 13 residues. CDR3 sequence: CASSLDILYEQYF. The DNA of the CDR3 is TGTGCCAGCAGCTTGGACATCTTATACGAGCAGTACTTC.

V gene TRBV24-1 combines with J gene TRBJ2-1, with D maybe TRBD1 (5 bases). The CDR3 is 14 amino acids. Germline assignment: CDR1 KGHDR and CDR2 SFDVKD. Trimming cost V 0 bases and J 8 bases, with 10 bases left between them. CDR3 sequence: CATSDLALRDEQFF. The CDR3 bases are TGTGCCACCAGTGATTTGGCCCTCAGGGATGAGCAGTTCTTC.

The chain links TRBV5-1 to TRBJ2-7; 10 bases are shared with TRBD2. The CDR3 is made up of 15 amino acids. Germline lookup yields CDR1 SGHRS and CDR2 YFSETQ. J gave up 10 bases and V 0 bases, and 10 bases lay outside the gene matches. CDR3 coding DNA: TGCGCCAGCAGCTTGGGTAGCGGGGGGCCGGGGACTCAGTACTTC. Amino acid sequence: CASSLGSGGPGTQYF.

V and J are TRBV5-6 and TRBJ1-1; 7 nucleotides align to TRBD1. Germline values: CDR1 SGHDT, CDR2 YYEEEE. The CDR3 is 17 residues long. J lost 1 base, V lost 6 bases, and 15 bases had no gene match. The CDR3 bases are TGTGCCAGCAACGTGGGGGGACCGACAGGGAGGAACACTGAAGCTTTCTTT. As protein: CASNVGGPTGRNTEAFF.

The rearrangement links TRBV29-1 to TRBJ1-2, with 8 nucleotides matching TRBD1. V lost 4 bases and J lost 8; bases outside the gene matches: 9. This CDR3 is 13 amino acids long. Germline V lookup: CDR1 SQVTM, CDR2 ANQGSEA. The CDR3 sequence is CSVAKDRAGGYTF. CDR3 in DNA: TGCAGCGTTGCAAAGGACAGGGCGGGGGGCTACACCTTC.

This sequence joins TRBV19 and TRBJ2-2; tentative D call: TRBD1 (6 bases). This CDR3 is built from 16 residues. The V end was cut by 1 base, the J end by 1 base, with 10 bases between. The germline gives CDR1 LNHDA, CDR2 SQIVND (reference sequence). For the CDR3, the DNA is TGTGCCAGTAGTATAGTTGGGGGCGGGAACACCGGGGAGCTGTTTTTT. Translated, it gives CASSIVGGGNTGELFF.

V usage is TRBV5-4 and J usage is TRBJ1-1; D is ambiguous. The CDR3 is 14 residues long. Trimming stripped 4 bases from V and 6 bases from J, with 16 bases between. In germline, CDR1 is SGHNT, CDR2 YYREEE (reference sequence). The CDR3 region has the DNA TGTGCCAGCAGCCCTTTCACCGCGAAAGCTGAAGCTTTCTTT. Encoded protein: CASSPFTAKAEAFF.